The 8 T cell receptor beta chains reported below all come from one sample, sequenced in a study of T-cell memory formation after mild COVID-19. TCRdb analysed the 5' RACE reads with MiXCR anew, one entry per CDR3 protein. The data contain hundreds of thousands of distinct CDR3 sequences, around 15% of them singletons. Sequencing was done on a sample of PBMCs or a T cell subset sorted from them (not recorded which). Receptors originate from a man aged 18-30 years who had mild COVID-19 (a few samples of this study predate the infection). Cell type and time point are not known.

This clonotype occurred a few times. The chain has TRBV7-2 and TRBJ1-5; possible D gene TRBD1, 5 bases. The CDR3 has 14 residues. Germline lookup yields CDR1 SGHTA and CDR2 FQGNSA. The germline V and J ends were trimmed by 5 bases and 5 bases, with 13 bases remaining between them. The CDR3 loop is CASSPRDSYQPQHF. In DNA form, the CDR3 reads TGTGCCAGCAGCCCCCGGGACTCCTATCAGCCCCAGCATTTT.

In its sample, this clonotype was seen a few times. The V gene is TRBV2, the J gene TRBJ2-1; 8 bases match TRBD2. This CDR3 has 15 amino acids. The germline CDR1 and CDR2 sequences are SNHLY and FYNNEI. Unmatched junction bases numbered 13, after V lost 7 bases and J lost 8 bases. CDR3 nucleotide sequence: TGTGCCAGCAAATATAGCGGGGATCGGAGGTATGAGCAGTTCTTC. This gives the protein CASKYSGDRRYEQFF. Full variable domain (outside the CDR3, taken from reference TRBV2 and TRBJ2-1): EPEVTQTPSHQVTQMGQEVILRCVPISNHLYFYWYRQILGQKVEFLVSFYNNEISEKSEIFDDQFSVERPDGSNFTLKIRSTKLEDSAMYFCASKYSGDRRYEQFFGPGTRLTVL.

This clonotype was detected many times. This chain links TRBV7-2 with TRBJ2-1; D gene uncertain. The CDR3 is 12 amino acids. Per the germline V gene, CDR1 is SGHTA and CDR2 is FQGNSA. V was cut by 0 bases and J by 7 bases, with 4 bases left in between. The CDR3 spells CASSLAANEQFF. DNA of the CDR3: TGTGCCAGCAGCTTAGCGGCGAATGAGCAGTTCTTC.

This clonotype was seen a handful of times. CDR3 bases: TGCGCCAGCAGCTTGGCAGGACAGGGGATTGCTAACTATGGCTACACCTTC. It yields the protein CASSLAGQGIANYGYTF. V usage is TRBV5-1 and J usage is TRBJ1-2; 9 bases agree with TRBD1. This CDR3 has 17 residues. After removal of 0 bases from V and 0 bases from J, the junction contained 6 bases not matched to a gene. Germline lookup yields CDR1 SGHRS and CDR2 YFSETQ.

J is TRBJ2-1 and V is TRBV5-5; 9 bases line up with TRBD1. Trimming at V came to 4 bases and at J to 8 bases, leaving 7 bases not matched to a gene. The germline CDR1 and CDR2 sequences are SGHKS and YYEKEE (reference sequence). The CDR3 totals 14 residues. CDR3 sequence reads: CASSPGTGLYEQFF. The DNA of the CDR3 is TGTGCCAGCAGCCCCGGGACAGGGTTATATGAGCAGTTCTTC.

This clonotype was counted many times. This chain connects TRBV10-3 to TRBJ2-5; possible D gene TRBD1, 5 bases. The CDR3 covers 12 residues. V shed 5 bases and J shed 8 bases, with 12 bases lying between them. Germline lookup yields CDR1 ENHRY and CDR2 SYGVKD. CDR3 coding DNA: TGTGCCATCAGTACCGCGTGGGGCACCCAGTACTTC. This encodes CAISTAWGTQYF.

The chain uses TRBV5-6 and TRBJ2-5; possibly TRBD1 or TRBD2 for D (5 bases each). Trimming took off 4 bases at V and 0 bases at J, with 13 bases between the two ends. The CDR3 has 15 residues. Germline V gene lookup returns CDR1 SGHDT and CDR2 YYEEEE. The CDR3 is CASSTGRWYQETQYF. CDR3 nucleotides: TGTGCCAGCAGCACGGGACGGTGGTACCAAGAGACCCAGTACTTC.

This clonotype was observed a few times. This chain uses TRBV28 with TRBJ2-1; no reliable D call. This CDR3 contains 16 residues. The V gene lost 6 bases and the J gene lost 0 bases, with 15 bases spanning the gap. Per the germline V gene, CDR1 is MDHEN and CDR2 is SYDVKM. The CDR3 is CASSSPGWVSYNEQFF. The CDR3 coding sequence is TGTGCCAGCAGCTCCCCCGGGTGGGTCTCCTACAATGAGCAGTTCTTC.